These 31 T cell receptor beta chains were all obtained from the same sample, sequenced in a study of blood T cell repertoires in COVID-19 (dated by TCRdb to between 2020 and 2021). The library was made by the immunoSEQ multiplex PCR assay. TCRdb holds this immuneACCESS table with in-frame rearrangements only. Some clones are missing; in checked studies, unresolved V genes explain under half, and the rest has no known cause. This sample has tens of thousands of clones in its table, and about 94% of those were observed once. Jointly, the top ten make up 4.1% of the sample. The sample taken for sequencing was peripheral blood. Receptor source: a human donor with active COVID-19. The donor label of this sample is uncertain.

The V call is TRBV7-4, the J call TRBJ2-7; 7 bases are shared with TRBD1. The germline V gene encodes CDR1 SGHVT and CDR2 SQSDAQ. Unmatched junction bases numbered 13, after V lost 1 base and J lost 1 base. The CDR3 has 18 residues. In DNA, the CDR3 is TGTGCCAGCAGCTTAGTGGGGACAGACAATGACCTTTCCTACGAGCAGTACTTC. This codes for CASSLVGTDNDLSYEQYF.

This chain joins TRBV28 and TRBJ1-4, with D perhaps TRBD1 (6 bases). CDR1 is MDHEN, CDR2 SYDVKM, per germline. The CDR3 runs to 14 residues. Trimming removed 5 bases from V and 6 bases from J, with 13 bases in between. The CDR3 loop is CASSKGVWDEKLFF. In DNA, the CDR3 is TGTGCCAGCAGTAAGGGGGTTTGGGATGAAAAACTGTTTTTT.

This chain links TRBV23-1 with TRBJ1-4; 11 nucleotides agree with TRBD1. TRBV23-1 carries the ORF label, with uncertain function. This CDR3 is 19 amino acids long. V was clipped by 4 bases and J by 8 bases; unmatched bases: 18. The CDR3 sequence: CASSLNAPAGQGAHEKLFF. The CDR3 nucleotides read TGCGCCAGCAGTCTCAATGCCCCAGCAGGACAGGGGGCGCACGAAAAACTGTTTTTT.

The rearrangement uses TRBV7-9 and TRBJ2-1; D is possibly TRBD2 (6 bases). V was shortened by 1 base and J by 9 bases, with 10 bases between the two germline ends. Germline loops: CDR1 SEHNR, CDR2 FQNEAQ (reference sequence). The CDR3 is 13 residues long. The CDR3 DNA follows: TGTGCCAGCAGCTTAGTAGTAGCGGCTGAGCAGTTCTTC. Encoded protein: CASSLVVAAEQFF.

The CDR3 nucleotides read TGTGCCAGCAGTGATTTAGCGGAACCCTACGAGCAGTACTTC. It specifies CASSDLAEPYEQYF. This chain joins TRBV6-1 and TRBJ2-7; TRBD2 is a possible D gene (6 bases). The CDR3 covers 14 residues. The germline CDR1 and CDR2 sequences are MNHNS and SASEGT. V dropped 3 bases and J dropped 2 bases, with 11 bases sitting between them.

V is TRBV2 and J is TRBJ2-2; a weak D match, TRBD2 (6 bases). There are 16 residues in the CDR3. Between the trimmed V and J ends, which lost 1 base and 5 bases, there was a span of 14 bases. Germline-derived CDR1 and CDR2 are SNHLY and FYNNEI. CDR3 DNA sequence: TGTGCCAGCAGTGAAGGCGAAGGACTACCAACCGGGGAGCTGTTTTTT. This gives the protein CASSEGEGLPTGELFF.

This chain uses TRBV19 with TRBJ2-7; a possible D gene is TRBD2 (6 bases). Trimming shortened V by 4 bases and J by 6 bases, and 10 bases separated the two germline ends. The CDR3 is 12 amino acids. Germline loops: CDR1 LNHDA, CDR2 SQIVND (reference sequence). This CDR3 is CASSTSVGEQYF. CDR3 sequence (DNA): TGTGCCAGTAGTACTAGCGTTGGCGAGCAGTACTTC.

The rearrangement joins TRBV18 to TRBJ2-7, with 7 positions matching TRBD1. There are 15 residues in the CDR3. Germline values: CDR1 KGHSH, CDR2 LQKENI. The V segment lost 5 bases and the J segment 2 bases; nucleotides outside the gene matches: 9. The CDR3 region is CASSITGTAPYEQYF. As DNA, the CDR3 is TGTGCCAGCTCAATTACCGGGACAGCACCCTACGAGCAGTACTTC. Supplemented by reference TRBV18 and TRBJ2-7, the full variable domain reads NAGVMQNPRHLVRRRGQEARLRCSPMKGHSHVYWYRQLPEEGLKFMVYLQKENIIDESGMPKERFSAEFPKEGPSILRIQQVVRGDSAAYFCASSITGTAPYEQYFGPGTRLTVT.

The chain couples TRBV6-5 to TRBJ1-5, with D perhaps TRBD1 (5 bases). CDR3 length: 15 residues. V lost 2 bases to trimming and J lost 6 bases, with 14 bases between them. From germline, CDR1 is MNHEY and CDR2 SVGAGI. CDR3 bases: TGTGCCAGCAGTTACGCGGGGGTAGAAGCTCAGCCCCAGCATTTT. As protein: CASSYAGVEAQPQHF.

The rearrangement joins TRBV3-1 (or the pseudogene TRBV3-2) to TRBJ1-6, with unresolved D. Germline CDR1 and CDR2: LGHDT and YNNKEL (reference sequence). The CDR3 runs 17 residues. Trimming cost V 3 bases and J 0 bases, with 12 bases left between them. In nucleotides, the CDR3 is TGTGCCAGCAGCCATACCCCGGGGAGCTCCTATAATTCACCCCTCCACTTT. This gives the protein CASSHTPGSSYNSPLHF.

DNA of the CDR3: TGTGCCAGCAGTTGGGGACAGGGAGTCTACGAGCAGTACTTC. Translating gives CASSWGQGVYEQYF. This chain joins TRBV27 and TRBJ2-7; 9 positions agree with TRBD1. The CDR3 runs 14 residues. The ends lost 4 bases at V and 3 bases at J; junction bases unmatched: 4. Per the germline V gene, CDR1 is MNHEY and CDR2 is SMNVEV (reference sequence).

The chain carries TRBV7-9 and TRBJ2-7, with 8 bases fitting TRBD2. The CDR3 totals 15 residues. V gave up 6 bases and J gave up 5 bases; unmatched junction bases: 12. Looked up from germline, CDR1 is SEHNR and CDR2 is FQNEAQ (reference sequence). The CDR3 loop is CASSWASSGIDEQYF. In nucleotides, the CDR3 is TGTGCCAGCAGTTGGGCCAGTAGCGGGATAGACGAGCAGTACTTC.

The chain uses TRBV5-6 and TRBJ1-1, with TRBD1 identical over 7 bases. The CDR3 totals 17 residues. Germline lookup yields CDR1 SGHDT and CDR2 YYEEEE. The trim removed 1 base at V and 3 bases at J, leaving 12 bases unmatched. The CDR3: CASSLPMWQGGYTEAFF. CDR3 sequence (DNA): TGTGCCAGCAGCTTGCCGATGTGGCAGGGGGGTTACACTGAAGCTTTCTTT.

The chain carries TRBV4-1 and TRBJ2-5; 9 bases fit TRBD2. This CDR3 has 14 amino acids. Germline CDR1 reads MGHRA; CDR2 reads YSYEKL. The trim removed 3 bases at V and 5 bases at J, leaving 4 bases unmatched. CDR3 region: CASSQGGLAETQYF. In nucleotides, the CDR3 is TGCGCCAGCAGCCAGGGCGGACTAGCGGAGACCCAGTACTTC.

The V gene is TRBV6-5, the J gene TRBJ1-5; tentatively, D is TRBD1 (6 bases). Trimming stripped 0 bases from V and 5 bases from J, with 11 bases between. Per the germline V gene, CDR1 is MNHEY and CDR2 is SVGAGI. The CDR3 is 15 residues long. CDR3 sequence reads: CASSYSGGWDQPQHF. The CDR3 DNA sequence: TGTGCCAGCAGTTACTCAGGGGGTTGGGATCAGCCCCAGCATTTT.

This chain uses TRBV5-1 with TRBJ2-3; D gene uncertain. V was shortened by 4 bases and J by 2 bases, with 8 bases between the two germline ends. Germline lookup yields CDR1 SGHRS and CDR2 YFSETQ. The CDR3 has 13 amino acids. CDR3 residues: CASSSTVTDTQYF. The DNA for the CDR3 is TGCGCCAGCAGCAGCACTGTCACAGATACGCAGTATTTT.

This clone has just one count. The chain is built from TRBV4-1 and TRBJ1-1; D unclear. The V gene's germline CDR1 is MGHRA and CDR2 YSYEKL. Deletions cut 0 bases from V and 1 base from J, with 6 bases between. The CDR3 covers 14 residues. This CDR3 reads CASSQDIGNTEAFF. The DNA for the CDR3 is TGCGCCAGCAGCCAAGACATCGGGAACACTGAAGCTTTCTTT.

The CDR3 coding sequence is TGTGCCAGCAGTTTAGGAGGGACTAGCGGAGCAGATACGCAGTATTTT. This translates into CASSLGGTSGADTQYF. The V call is TRBV28, the J call TRBJ2-3, with 11 bases identical to TRBD2. V dropped 2 bases and J dropped 4; count of bases not matched to a gene: 5. The germline CDR1 and CDR2 sequences are MDHEN and SYDVKM. The CDR3 is made up of 16 amino acids.

The chain combines TRBV7-8 with TRBJ2-7; perhaps TRBD2 as D (5 bases). V lost 5 bases to trimming and J lost 2 bases, with 10 bases between them. The germline gives CDR1 SGHVS, CDR2 FQNEAQ. CDR3 length: 13 residues. The CDR3 protein is CASSPAGPYEQYF. The CDR3 DNA reads as TGTGCCAGCAGCCCGGCGGGTCCCTACGAGCAGTACTTC.

The rearrangement uses TRBV4-1 and TRBJ2-1, with 8 nucleotides matching TRBD1. V trimming: 3 bases; J trimming: 9 bases; junction bases outside the gene matches: 7. Germline assignment: CDR1 MGHRA and CDR2 YSYEKL. The CDR3 contains 14 residues. The CDR3 sequence is CASSQRTGKAEQFF. The DNA for the CDR3 is TGCGCCAGCAGCCAGAGGACAGGGAAGGCTGAGCAGTTCTTC.

The chain uses TRBV6-5 and TRBJ2-7; D is perhaps TRBD2 (6 bases). CDR3 length equals 12 residues. Deletions cut 10 bases from V and 3 bases from J, with 13 bases between. Germline V gene data show CDR1 as MNHEY and CDR2 as SVGAGI. The CDR3 DNA sequence: TGTGCCACTGGGACTCTTTACTACGAGCAGTACTTC. It encodes CATGTLYYEQYF.

This clone is medium-sized. CDR3 loop: CASSASGSSYNSPLHF. The DNA for the CDR3 is TGTGCCAGCAGCGCCAGTGGGAGCTCCTATAATTCACCCCTCCACTTT. This chain uses TRBV9 with TRBJ1-6, with D hard to call. V was shortened by 3 bases and J by 0 bases, with 10 bases between the two germline ends. This CDR3 is built from 16 residues. CDR1 and CDR2 (germline): SGDLS, YYNGEE.

CDR3 protein: CASSVGGSSASYQETQYF. Here the CDR3 DNA reads TGTGCCAGCAGCGTCGGTGGGTCCAGCGCATCGTACCAAGAGACCCAGTACTTC. The chain is built from TRBV9 and TRBJ2-5; D not resolved. The CDR3 is made up of 18 amino acids. Trimming removed 2 bases at V and 0 bases at J, with 20 bases between. CDR1 is SGDLS and CDR2 is YYNGEE in the germline V gene.

This chain connects TRBV11-3 to TRBJ2-3; no clear D. This CDR3 has 13 residues. CDR1 and CDR2 (germline): SGHNT, YENEEA. The V end was cut by 0 bases, the J end by 6 bases, with 7 bases between. The CDR3 here is CASSLDEFDTQYF. For the CDR3, the DNA is TGTGCCAGCAGCTTAGATGAGTTTGATACGCAGTATTTT.

The J gene is TRBJ1-1, the V gene TRBV7-8, with D possibly matching TRBD1 (5 bases). Germline V gene sequence: CDR1 SGHVS, CDR2 FQNEAQ. The length of the CDR3 is 15 residues. V was shortened by 1 base and J by 4 bases, with 13 bases between the two germline ends. CDR3 loop: CASSLVSGWGTEAFF. CDR3 in DNA: TGTGCCAGCAGCTTAGTGTCAGGGTGGGGCACTGAAGCTTTCTTT. Full variable domain (remainder filled in from reference TRBV7-8 and TRBJ1-1): GAGVSQSPRYKVAKRGQDVALRCDPISGHVSLFWYQQALGQGPEFLTYFQNEAQLDKSGLPSDRFFAERPEGSVSTLKIQRTQQEDSAVYLCASSLVSGWGTEAFFGQGTRLTVV.

This clone appeared a single time. The rearrangement uses TRBV11-2 and TRBJ1-5; D remains unclear. V dropped 1 base and J dropped 6 bases, with 7 bases sitting between them. Germline lookup yields CDR1 SGHAT and CDR2 FQNNGV. CDR3 length: 13 residues. The CDR3 region is CASSLGRVQPQHF. CDR3 DNA sequence: TGTGCCAGCAGCTTAGGTCGTGTTCAGCCCCAGCATTTT.

This rearrangement joins TRBV11-3 to TRBJ2-1; D not certain. Germline CDR1 is SGHNT and CDR2 is YENEEA. The CDR3 is 15 amino acids. Trimming removed 2 bases from V and 9 bases from J, with 17 bases in between. CDR3 coding DNA: TGTGCCAGCAGCTTATTTTTGGGCACCCCAAGTGAGCAGTTCTTC. Translating it yields CASSLFLGTPSEQFF.

Only one count was recorded for this clone. The same CDR3 is also encoded by other DNA sequences in this sample. The chain has TRBV28 and TRBJ2-3, with D maybe TRBD2 (6 bases). There are 14 residues in the CDR3. V gave up 2 bases and J gave up 0 bases, with 6 bases separating them. The germline gives CDR1 MDHEN, CDR2 SYDVKM. This chain's CDR3 is CASSLGGSTDTQYF. The CDR3 nucleotides are TGTGCCAGCAGTTTAGGGGGGAGCACAGATACGCAGTATTTT.

The chain joins TRBV29-1 to TRBJ1-1, with D perhaps matching TRBD1 (5 bases). V dropped 8 bases and J dropped 4 bases, with 17 bases sitting between them. The CDR3 runs 13 residues. Germline-derived CDR1 and CDR2 are SQVTM and ANQGSEA. CDR3 residues: CSYGGRLGTEAFF. Written as DNA, the CDR3 is TGCAGCTACGGGGGACGCCTGGGCACTGAAGCTTTCTTT.

This CDR3 is CASSVATSTGEPSYEQYF. CDR3 DNA: TGTGCCAGCAGTGTAGCGACCTCTACGGGGGAACCCTCCTACGAGCAGTACTTC. This chain uses TRBV28 with TRBJ2-7, with D tentatively TRBD2 (6 bases). Germline CDR1 reads MDHEN; CDR2 reads SYDVKM. V was pared by 5 bases and J by 0 bases, with 23 bases between. There are 18 residues in the CDR3.

The V call is TRBV15, the J call TRBJ1-3; no reliable D call. V lost 6 bases and J 4 bases, leaving 10 bases between the germline ends. This CDR3 is 13 amino acids long. Germline V lookup: CDR1 LNHNV, CDR2 YYDKDF (reference sequence). CDR3 DNA sequence: TGTGCCACCAGATTACTAGGGGGAAACACCATATATTTT. Translation gives CATRLLGGNTIYF. The whole variable domain, filled in from reference TRBV15 and TRBJ1-3, reads DAMVIQNPRYQVTQFGKPVTLSCSQTLNHNVMYWYQQKSSQAPKLLFHYYDKDFNNEADTPDNFQSRRPNTSFCFLDIRSPGLGDTAMYLCATRLLGGNTIYFGEGSWLTVV.